This T cell receptor beta chain was observed in a study of Ad26.COV2.S vaccination and SARS-CoV-2 variants. On the study more broadly: Ad26.COV2.S was injected intramuscularly once or twice, 56 days apart.

Per the germline V gene, CDR1 is SGDLS and CDR2 is YYNGEE. This CDR3 has 17 amino acids. V lost 4 bases, J lost 5 bases, and 9 bases stayed unmatched. Specified treatment: 19 received Ad26.COV2.S at low or high dose, single or two shots; several received placebo; per-sample allocation not given. Sampling happened 63 days after the first vaccine or placebo injection. Whole-study results and caveats: Spike-specific responses of CD8+ and CD4+ T cells were reported to display substantial breadth after vaccination.

A word on this clone: As yet, its antigen is unknown.

Profiled with immunoSEQ multiplex PCR; TCRdb holds only in-frame clones, not every one. The sample has about 220,000 clones, around 89% seen once. The clonotype comes from a person between 18 and 65 years old who received the Ad26.COV2.S COVID-19 vaccine or a placebo. Sequences were derived from peripheral blood, sampled in a trial of Ad26.COV2.S vaccine versus placebo. The J gene is TRBJ2-3, the V gene TRBV9; the match to TRBD2 covers 14 bases. Here the CDR3 reads CASSPRGLAGGLDTQYF. DNA for the CDR3: TGTGCCAGCAGCCCCCGAGGACTAGCGGGAGGTTTAGATACGCAGTATTTT.